This entry is about one T cell receptor (beta chain). Its antigen is unidentified. The CDR3 totals 14 residues. V was shortened by 3 bases and J by 0 bases, with 9 bases between the two germline ends. In germline, CDR1 is SGHAT, CDR2 FQNNGV. These data belong to a study of siplizumab effects on memory and regulatory T cells. Study outcomes and limitations: For siplizumab cultures, the suppressive function of their proliferating Tregs was not confirmed. Significant reduction of alloreactive sequences traceable to unstimulated CD4+ memory cells was observed with siplizumab. Naive T cells looked more diverse than memory cells and looked like major alloresponse contributors.

Repertoires were generated with immunoSEQ multiplex PCR, while TCRdb's copy carries only in-frame clones and drops some. The table lists more than 85,000 clones, about 92% of them singletons. The gene calls are TRBV11-2 and TRBJ2-7, with D unclear. Source material: CD4+ T cells sorted from blood. This TCR came from a human donor in good health. DNA of the CDR3: TGTGCCAGCAGCTTGGTCCCGAGCTCCTACGAGCAGTACTTC. Protein: CASSLVPSSYEQYF.